The source of this TCR beta chain is a study of blood T cell repertoires in COVID-19. At least ten counts were recorded for this clone. The table came from immunoSEQ multiplex PCR; TCRdb's copy has only in-frame clones and leaves some out. The data contain around 230,000 clones, roughly 87% of them singletons. CDR3 length: 13 residues. The J segment lost 5 bases and the V segment lost 4 bases, leaving 1 base of the junction unmatched. Germline V lookup: CDR1 SNHLY, CDR2 FYNNEI. The V call is TRBV2, the J call TRBJ1-4, with TRBD1 matching over 7 bases. The receptor comes from a man in his fifties or sixties who had recovered from COVID-19. Specimen: peripheral blood. As DNA, the CDR3 is TGTGCCAGCAGTGCAGGGGGGAATGAAAAACTGTTTTTT. It specifies CASSAGGNEKLFF.